This T cell receptor (beta chain) was recorded in a study of sequential checkpoint blockade in melanoma. This CDR3 is 16 amino acids long. The V end lost 5 bases, the J end lost 6 bases, and 23 bases lay between the germline ends. Germline lookup yields CDR1 LNHDA and CDR2 SQIVND (reference sequence). Described treatment: randomized to nivolumab then ipilimumab (arm A) or the reverse (arm B). Profiling relied on immunoSEQ multiplex PCR, and the TCRdb table lists in-frame clones only, not all of them. The table records tens of thousands of clones, around nine tenths of them present only once. Sequencing was performed on CD8+ T cells sorted from blood (inferred from file names), taken from a patient given nivolumab and ipilimumab in sequence. This clonotype was obtained from a human donor with melanoma. The V call is TRBV19, the J call TRBJ2-7; tentative D call: TRBD1 (6 bases). The DNA for the CDR3 is TGTGCCAGTAGTTGGGCCCACAGGGACGGGCTAGGCGAGCAGTACTTC. It yields the protein CASSWAHRDGLGEQYF.